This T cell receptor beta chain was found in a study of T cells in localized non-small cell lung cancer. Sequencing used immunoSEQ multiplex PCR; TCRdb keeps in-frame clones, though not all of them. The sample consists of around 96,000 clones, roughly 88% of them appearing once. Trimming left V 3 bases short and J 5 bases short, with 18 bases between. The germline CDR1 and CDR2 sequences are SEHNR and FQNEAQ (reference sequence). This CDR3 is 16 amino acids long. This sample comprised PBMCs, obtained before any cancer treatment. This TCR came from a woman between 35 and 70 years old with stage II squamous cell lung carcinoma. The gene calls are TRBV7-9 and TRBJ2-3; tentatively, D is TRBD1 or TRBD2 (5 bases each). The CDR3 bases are TGTGCCAGCAGCTTCGTGGGAAGAGGGGCAATAGATACGCAGTATTTT. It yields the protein CASSFVGRGAIDTQYF.